This record concerns one T cell receptor (beta chain) sequence. Its antigen is still unknown. CD4+ T cells from unexposed donors were obtained before the COVID-19 pandemic (2011-2018). After roughly ten days of culture, CD4+ T cells were isolated. Testing used SARS-CoV-2 S/N and four cold-coronavirus spikes on unexposed-donor CD4+ T cells, cells permitting. Repertoires were generated with immunoSEQ multiplex PCR, while TCRdb's copy carries only in-frame clones and drops some. The sample yields about 29,000 clones, around 72% seen once. Germline assignment: CDR1 MNHEY and CDR2 SVGEGT. V lost 0 bases and J 1 base, leaving 18 bases between the germline ends. This CDR3 has 18 residues. This specimen comes from a study of CD4 T cells in relation to SARS-CoV-2 and coronaviruses. Overall study findings and caveats: Compared with monoreactive clones, crossreactive clones showed significantly weaker SARS-CoV-2 expansion.

Sequencing was carried out using CD4+ T cells from PBMCs, cultured in vitro. The rearrangement uses TRBV6-2 or TRBV6-3 and TRBJ1-1, with D perhaps TRBD1 (5 bases). The TCR was taken from a human donor in good health. CDR3 sequence reads: CASSYSWAGRRPNTEAFF. For the CDR3, the DNA is TGTGCCAGCAGTTACTCGTGGGCAGGGAGAAGGCCGAACACTGAAGCTTTCTTT.